This T cell receptor beta chain is from a study of spatial heterogeneity in lung cancer. Study-wide background: Alpha-chain detections were consistently fewer than beta-chain detections among the sequences. Raw-read counts averaged over ten per unique TCR and UMI combination.

Points from the study as a whole: In blood, ubiquitous expanded tumor TCRs appeared more at resection than follow-up.

The time point is: sample taken at primary tumor resection. The study sequenced unsorted whole RNA from tumor, nontumor lung or frozen PBMC. TCRdb re-analysed the 5' RACE reads in MiXCR, keeping a single row per CDR3 protein. Among tens of thousands of distinct CDR3 sequences listed, 4% to 6% were seen once. In this sample, this clonotype turned up many times. Its antigen is as yet unknown. The TCR was taken from a female donor with early-stage non-small cell lung cancer. Here the sequenced sample was PBMCs, taken at surgery.

CDR3 in DNA: TGCAGCGTTGTCGAGGATACGCAGTATTTT. Amino acids: CSVVEDTQYF. V usage is TRBV29-1 and J usage is TRBJ2-3; no firm D call. Germline V lookup: CDR1 SQVTM, CDR2 ANQGSEA. V shed 4 bases and J shed 6 bases, with 5 bases lying between them. The CDR3 has 10 amino acids.